Below, 30 T cell receptor beta chains from the same sample are listed, as sequenced in a study of blood T cell repertoires in COVID-19. Data came from immunoSEQ multiplex PCR; TCRdb stores just in-frame clones and leaves some out. The table shows some 140,000 clones, with 87% occurring only once. The sample taken for sequencing was peripheral blood. These receptors all come from a man aged 45-60 years with active COVID-19.

The CDR3 sequence is CASAPERRGKAFF. CDR3 nucleotides: TGTGCTAGTGCTCCCGAGCGGCGAGGTAAAGCTTTCTTT. The rearrangement uses TRBV12-5 and TRBJ1-1, with D hard to call. Germline V gene data show CDR1 as LGHNT and CDR2 as FRNRAP. V was cut by 7 bases and J by 9 bases, with 18 bases left in between. CDR3 length: 13 amino acids.

J is TRBJ1-5 and V is TRBV6-6, with 8 bases aligning to TRBD1. The CDR3 length is 16 residues. Germline-derived CDR1 and CDR2 are MNHNY and SVGAGI (reference sequence). Trimming cost V 6 bases and J 3 bases; bases outside gene matches: 10. The CDR3 bases are TGTGCCAGCAGACCTTGGGACAGGCTTTACAATCAGCCCCAGCATTTT. Amino acids: CASRPWDRLYNQPQHF.

The rearrangement uses TRBV19 and TRBJ1-5, with D uncertain. Germline values: CDR1 LNHDA, CDR2 SQIVND (reference sequence). The CDR3 sequence is 15 residues long. V was shortened by 1 base and J by 3 bases, with 10 bases between the two germline ends. CDR3 sequence reads: CASSIVGESNQPQHF. CDR3 in DNA: TGTGCCAGTAGTATAGTCGGGGAGTCCAATCAGCCCCAGCATTTT.

The rearrangement joins TRBV11-2 to TRBJ2-7; TRBD2 matches 8 bases. CDR1 and CDR2 from the germline V gene are SGHAT and FQNNGV. V shed 1 base and J 4 bases; nucleotides not matched to a gene: 15. This CDR3 is built from 18 residues. The chain's CDR3 is CASSLGPPGSSGGYEQYF. The CDR3 nucleotides read TGTGCCAGCAGCTTAGGCCCACCCGGCAGCTCGGGGGGGTACGAGCAGTACTTC.

The gene calls are TRBV6-6 and TRBJ2-7; TRBD1 matches 11 bases. The junction had 6 bases not matched to a gene; V was cut back by 2 bases and J by 6 bases. Germline values: CDR1 MNHNY, CDR2 SVGAGI (reference sequence). There are 15 residues in the CDR3. CDR3 sequence: CASSYPIGTGGEQYF. CDR3 nucleotides: TGTGCCAGCAGTTACCCGATCGGGACAGGGGGCGAGCAGTACTTC.

The rearrangement uses TRBV20-1 and TRBJ2-1, with D possibly matching TRBD2 (5 bases). The CDR3 covers 11 residues. CDR1 and CDR2 from the germline V gene are DFQATT and SNEGSKA (reference sequence). The germline V and J ends were trimmed by 7 bases and 11 bases, with 15 bases remaining between them. CDR3 nucleotide sequence: TGCAGTGTCCTGCTGCTAGCCCAGCAGTTCTTC. This encodes CSVLLLAQQFF.

The rearrangement uses TRBV27 and TRBJ1-1; 7 positions agree with TRBD1. CDR1 is MNHEY, CDR2 SMNVEV, per germline (reference sequence). This CDR3 is 13 amino acids long. After removal of 2 bases from V and 6 bases from J, the junction contained 3 bases not matched to a gene. The CDR3 sequence: CASSLLQGAEAFF. CDR3 DNA sequence: TGTGCCAGCAGTTTACTCCAGGGGGCTGAAGCTTTCTTT.

This rearrangement joins TRBV6-6 to TRBJ1-4; D is ambiguous. The CDR3 has 12 amino acids. CDR1 MNHNY and CDR2 SVGAGI come from the germline V gene (reference sequence). V was clipped by 6 bases and J by 4 bases, with 6 bases between them. The CDR3: CASRRDNEKLFF. The CDR3 nucleotides are TGTGCCAGCAGGCGTGATAATGAAAAACTGTTTTTT.

The J gene is TRBJ1-2, the V gene TRBV19; 9 bases are shared with TRBD1. This CDR3 comprises 14 residues. V lost 6 bases, J lost 8 bases, and 10 bases stayed unmatched. Germline values: CDR1 LNHDA, CDR2 SQIVND (reference sequence). CDR3 DNA: TGTGCCAGTAGCAAACAGGGGGCGTTAGGAGGCTACACCTTC. This translates into CASSKQGALGGYTF.

The J gene is TRBJ2-7, the V gene TRBV3-1 (or the pseudogene TRBV3-2); possible D gene TRBD1, 5 bases. CDR3 length: 15 residues. V was trimmed by 4 bases and J by 0 bases, leaving 13 bases between them. Germline CDR1 LGHDT, CDR2 YNNKEL (reference sequence). CDR3 coding DNA: TGTGCCAGCAGCCGGGCACAGGTGAGCTCCTACGAGCAGTACTTC. It codes for CASSRAQVSSYEQYF.

The V gene is TRBV5-6, the J gene TRBJ1-2; D not resolved. The CDR3 sequence is 16 residues long. Trimming took 3 bases from V and 0 from J, leaving 15 bases between them. Germline loops: CDR1 SGHDT, CDR2 YYEEEE. CDR3 protein: CASSYEGRRANYGYTF. CDR3 nucleotides: TGTGCCAGCAGCTACGAAGGAAGGCGGGCTAACTATGGCTACACCTTC. Based on the CDR3 plus reference TRBV5-6 and TRBJ1-2, the full variable domain is DAGVTQSPTHLIKTRGQQVTLRCSPKSGHDTVSWYQQALGQGPQFIFQYYEEEERQRGNFPDRFSGHQFPNYSSELNVNALLLGDSALYLCASSYEGRRANYGYTFGSGTRLTVV.

A few counts support this clone. This chain links TRBV18 with TRBJ1-6, with 9 bases lining up with TRBD1. The CDR3 contains 15 residues. Germline V lookup: CDR1 KGHSH, CDR2 LQKENI. The trim removed 3 bases at V and 6 bases at J, leaving 3 bases unmatched. CDR3 loop: CASSPTGGSNSPLHF. Written as DNA, the CDR3 is TGTGCCAGCTCACCGACAGGGGGAAGTAATTCACCCCTCCACTTT.

J is TRBJ2-5 and V is TRBV9; perhaps TRBD1 as D (7 bases). The germline gives CDR1 SGDLS, CDR2 YYNGEE. The CDR3 loop spans 17 amino acids. V lost 1 base, J lost 2 bases, and 18 bases lay in between. CDR3 coding DNA: TGTGCCAGCAGCGTAAGCCTCACTTCAGGGGGGCAAGAGACCCAGTACTTC. It yields the protein CASSVSLTSGGQETQYF.

The chain couples TRBV7-3 to TRBJ2-3; D call uncertain. Looked up from germline, CDR1 is SGHTA and CDR2 is FQGTGA. Trimming left V 6 bases short and J 2 bases short, with 15 bases between. The CDR3 is 15 amino acids. CDR3 nucleotides: TGTGCCAGCAGGCAGACCGGGTTTCTCACAGATACGCAGTATTTT. It codes for CASRQTGFLTDTQYF. Drawing the rest from reference TRBV7-3 and TRBJ2-3, the complete variable domain is GAGVSQTPSNKVTEKGKYVELRCDPISGHTALYWYRQSLGQGPEFLIYFQGTGAADDSGLPNDRFFAVRPEGSVSTLKIQRTERGDSAVYLCASRQTGFLTDTQYFGPGTRLTVL.

This clone occurred a few times. The V gene is TRBV30, the J gene TRBJ2-1; D is ambiguous. V was cut by 5 bases and J by 4 bases, with 9 bases left in between. From germline, CDR1 is GTSNPN and CDR2 SVGIG (reference sequence). This CDR3 has 12 residues. The CDR3 spells CAWLQTYNEQFF. The CDR3 coding sequence is TGTGCCTGGTTACAGACGTACAATGAGCAGTTCTTC.

The rearrangement links TRBV24-1 to TRBJ1-6; no definite D call. The CDR3 covers 15 residues. V lost 0 bases to trimming and J lost 7 bases, with 9 bases between them. In germline, CDR1 is KGHDR, CDR2 SFDVKD. Written as DNA, the CDR3 is TGTGCCACCAGTGATTTGTACAGCCCCAATTCACCCCTCCACTTT. This encodes CATSDLYSPNSPLHF.

This sequence joins TRBV7-2 and TRBJ2-3; 15 positions match TRBD2. Germline V gives CDR1 SGHTA, CDR2 FQGNSA. The length of the CDR3 is 17 residues. The trim removed 5 bases at V and 6 bases at J, leaving 9 bases unmatched. The CDR3 is CASSRGGLAGGRDTQYF. In DNA, the CDR3 is TGTGCCAGCAGCCGCGGGGGACTAGCGGGGGGCAGGGATACGCAGTATTTT.

This sequence joins TRBV29-1 and TRBJ2-7; possibly TRBD1 for D (5 bases). The CDR3 spans 11 residues. Germline CDR1 is SQVTM and CDR2 is ANQGSEA. Trimming shortened V by 6 bases and J by 4 bases, and 10 bases separated the two germline ends. The CDR3 region is CSVLQEYEQYF. The CDR3 nucleotides are TGCAGCGTCTTACAGGAATACGAGCAGTACTTC.

The chain has TRBV5-8 and TRBJ2-7; D ambiguous. Germline V lookup: CDR1 SGHTS, CDR2 YDEGEE. With 1 base removed from V and 4 bases from J, the gap between germline ends came to 9 bases. The CDR3 spans 13 residues. The CDR3 loop is CASSLRQAYEQYF. The CDR3 nucleotides are TGTGCCAGCAGCTTGAGGCAGGCGTACGAGCAGTACTTC.

This clone came up a few times. The rearrangement uses TRBV12-5 and TRBJ2-7; 10 nucleotides agree with TRBD1. J lost 1 base, V lost 3 bases, and 9 bases had no gene match. The CDR3 extends over 17 amino acids. Germline CDR1 and CDR2: LGHNT and FRNRAP. DNA of the CDR3: TGTGCTAGTGGTTTTAGTCTCCCGGGACAGGGGTCCTACGAGCAGTACTTC. Amino acids: CASGFSLPGQGSYEQYF. Complete variable domain (other parts from reference TRBV12-5 and TRBJ2-7): DARVTQTPRHKVTEMGQEVTMRCQPILGHNTVFWYRQTMMQGLELLAYFRNRAPLDDSGMPKDRFSAEMPDATLATLKIQPSEPRDSAVYFCASGFSLPGQGSYEQYFGPGTRLTVT.

The chain recombines TRBV18 with TRBJ1-5; D is perhaps TRBD1 (5 bases). Germline V gene sequence: CDR1 KGHSH, CDR2 LQKENI. CDR3 length equals 13 residues. Trimming cost V 4 bases and J 7 bases, with 11 bases left between them. The CDR3 DNA is TGTGCCAGCTCACGGGCGACAGACCAGCCCCAGCATTTT. Translation gives CASSRATDQPQHF.

The rearrangement joins TRBV4-2 to TRBJ2-1; D ambiguous. The CDR3 runs to 17 residues. Trimming took 0 bases from V and 7 from J, leaving 19 bases between them. Germline values: CDR1 LGHNA, CDR2 YNFKEQ. The CDR3 is CASSQDLLGGPPNEQFF. In nucleotides, the CDR3 is TGTGCCAGCAGCCAAGATCTCCTAGGTGGTCCCCCTAATGAGCAGTTCTTC.

V gene TRBV7-9 combines with J gene TRBJ1-1; 8 bases line up with TRBD1. The germline V gene encodes CDR1 SEHNR and CDR2 FQNEAQ (reference sequence). Unmatched junction bases numbered 13, after V lost 5 bases and J lost 8 bases. The CDR3 spans 15 residues. CDR3 bases: TGTGCCAGCAGCCCCAAATCAACAGGGGGGAAGGAAGCTTTCTTT. Translating gives CASSPKSTGGKEAFF.

The chain combines TRBV7-9 with TRBJ2-5; TRBD1 matches 8 bases. Trimming at V came to 3 bases and at J to 5 bases, leaving 8 bases not matched to a gene. This CDR3 is built from 15 residues. From germline, CDR1 is SEHNR and CDR2 FQNEAQ (reference sequence). CDR3 amino acids: CASSFPQGVGETQYF. The CDR3, as DNA: TGTGCCAGCAGCTTCCCACAGGGGGTTGGGGAGACCCAGTACTTC. Full variable domain (outside the CDR3, taken from reference TRBV7-9 and TRBJ2-5): DTGVSQNPRHKITKRGQNVTFRCDPISEHNRLYWYRQTLGQGPEFLTYFQNEAQLEKSRLLSDRFSAERPKGSFSTLEIQRTEQGDSAMYLCASSFPQGVGETQYFGPGTRLLVL.

V gene TRBV24-1 combines with J gene TRBJ2-3; 7 nucleotides line up with TRBD1. CDR3 size: 15 residues. Trimming cost V 4 bases and J 4 bases; bases outside gene matches: 7. Germline CDR1 KGHDR, CDR2 SFDVKD. The CDR3 nucleotides read TGTGCCACCAGTGAGCCGAGACAGGGCTCAGATACGCAGTATTTT. Translation: CATSEPRQGSDTQYF.

V and J are TRBV9 and TRBJ2-1, with 10 bases that match TRBD1. The V segment lost 0 bases and the J segment 4 bases; nucleotides outside the gene matches: 1. Germline V gives CDR1 SGDLS, CDR2 YYNGEE. There are 15 residues in the CDR3. This CDR3 is CASSVGQGAYNEQFF. Here the CDR3 DNA reads TGTGCCAGCAGCGTAGGACAGGGGGCTTACAATGAGCAGTTCTTC.

This rearrangement joins TRBV7-8 to TRBJ2-7; maybe TRBD2 (6 bases). The CDR3 length is 14 residues. The V end lost 8 bases, the J end lost 7 bases, and 21 bases lay between the germline ends. Germline V lookup: CDR1 SGHVS, CDR2 FQNEAQ. As DNA, the CDR3 is TGTGCCAGCTCCCGACTAGTTTCTTCTGGTGAGCAGTACTTC. The encoded protein is CASSRLVSSGEQYF.

The chain is built from TRBV6-6 and TRBJ2-3; D not certain. This CDR3 contains 13 residues. Germline loops: CDR1 MNHNY, CDR2 SVGAGI (reference sequence). Trimming pared 2 bases from V and 4 bases from J, leaving 7 bases between. This CDR3 is CASSYQRSDTQYF. The CDR3, as DNA: TGTGCCAGCAGTTACCAACGGTCAGATACGCAGTATTTT.

The chain links TRBV6-6 to TRBJ1-5; TRBD1 might be the D (6 bases). This CDR3 region has 13 residues. Trimming shortened V by 6 bases and J by 9 bases, and 15 bases separated the two germline ends. CDR1 and CDR2 (germline): MNHNY, SVGAGI (reference sequence). CDR3 nucleotides: TGTGCCAGCAGATCACAGGTCAGGGGGCCCCAGCATTTT. It encodes CASRSQVRGPQHF.

The genes are TRBV7-2 and TRBJ2-7; D perhaps matches TRBD2 (5 bases). The CDR3 is 14 residues long. CDR1 is SGHTA and CDR2 is FQGNSA in the germline V gene. The V and J ends lost 2 bases and 6 bases respectively, with 14 bases between them. The CDR3 loop reads CASSLSAGAGEQYF. As DNA, the CDR3 is TGTGCCAGCAGCTTATCGGCAGGCGCGGGCGAGCAGTACTTC.